This T cell receptor beta chain was found in a study of vaccination and CD4 T cells after COVID-19 (dated by TCRdb to 2021 to 2024). About the study as a whole: SARS-CoV-2 positivity had been established in the convalescent patients by nasal swab PCR, and mild disease was recorded in some 10 of these patients and severe disease in one. Six males and four females were included in the convalescent cohort, with two Hispanic individuals, seven Caucasians, two Asians and one multiracial person represented. Two doses of either the Pfizer-BioNTech BNT162b2 vaccine (n=8) or the Moderna mRNA-1273 vaccine (n=2) were administered to participants. Post-COVID blood samples were collected from convalescent patients a median of roughly 100 days after diagnosis, with a range of roughly 30 to 161 days. The time from the second vaccine dose to post-vaccine blood sampling had a median of roughly 72 days and ranged from roughly 13 to 241 days. A few convalescent patients were sampled both early after vaccination (day 14) and late after vaccination (days 161 to 241). The cultures were stimulated with overlapping spike peptide pools from SARS-CoV-2 and from the common cold coronaviruses HCoV-NL63, HCoV-OC43 and HCoV-229E. As controls, cultures received a CEFX viral epitope pool (the positive control), an HIV-1 Nef peptide pool (the negative control), or no peptide at all. In roughly nine COVID-19 convalescent patients and a handful of infection-naive healthy vaccine recipients, the spike-specific CD4+ TCR repertoire before mRNA vaccination was compared with the repertoire after mRNA vaccination. General conclusions and limits of the study: Of the vaccine-specific clones found in convalescent patients, nearly all (304 of 307) were mono-reactive for SARS-CoV-2 spike instead of being cross-reactive with common cold coronaviruses. An increase in the median number of SARS-CoV-2-reactive clonotypes from more than 20 after infection to 35 to 40 after vaccination was observed, but the change was not found to be significant. The number of convalescent patients in the study was relatively small, and the study did not examine early timepoints following natural infection. In convalescent patients, a median roughly 88% of post-vaccine SARS-CoV-2-reactive clones were detected only after vaccination, suggesting vaccine-specific priming.

Counted from cysteine to phenylalanine, this CDR3 has 15 amino acids. Only the CDR3 DNA stays, 45 bases, in frame from base 1. The germline V gene gives CDR1 as MNHNS and CDR2 as SASEGT. V gives up 6 bases and J gives up 2 bases, and the segment between their germline ends measures 15 bases. The label giving this sample's time point can be read as: late sampling 161 to 241 days after vaccination in three convalescent patients. The treatment or condition label corresponds to: roughly ten-day PBMC culture with coronavirus spike peptide pools or control peptides (ViraFEST assay). To expand antigen-specific T cells with peptide pools and then pick out the expanded clonotypes through TCR sequencing, the study relied on the ViraFEST assay. The convalescent patients' positive SARS-CoV-2 PCR tests fell between March and December 2020, which was before the Alpha, Beta and Delta variants emerged in the United States. More than 1.5 million PBMCs per well were cultured in IMDM with roughly 5% human AB serum and around 10 IU/ml IL-2, plus 10 ug/ml peptide pools. On days 3 and 7, half of the culture medium was replaced with fresh IL-2-containing medium. After around 10 days of culture, CD4+ T cells were isolated by negative selection using the EasySep CD4+ T cell isolation kit. Ficoll-Paque Plus gradient centrifugation was used to isolate PBMCs from whole blood, and the isolated PBMCs were then either used fresh or cryopreserved at -140C. Culture conditions were generally each tested in triplicate wells.

Points on this clonotype: The specificity of this receptor is unknown. No qualities accompany the bases; no much larger clone lies one base away.

To prepare the library, PCR was applied. At the Johns Hopkins FTIC core, DNA from the cultured CD4+ T cells underwent TCR sequencing with the Oncomine TCR Beta short-read assay. The QIAamp micro DNA kit was used to extract genomic DNA from the cultured CD4+ T cells. The Oncomine TCR Beta libraries from cultured CD4+ T cells were pooled using unique dual indexes and then sequenced on an Illumina iSeq 100. The paper's data handling went like this. Non-productive sequences were removed, and CDR3s not starting with C, not ending with F or W, or shorter than 7 amino acids were discarded. Antigen-specific clonotypes were identified using the MANAFEST web application through comparison of peptide-stimulated wells with reference and other culture wells. Positive clones required FDR below 0.05, an odds ratio above 5, and productive frequency above 0.1% in at least two of three replicate wells. Cross-reactive clonotypes were defined as significantly expanded in both SARS-CoV-2 spike wells and at least one common cold coronavirus spike condition. Levenshtein distances (stringdist) and unrooted phylogenetic trees (ape) in R version 3.6.1 were used to assess CDR3 homology. Starting from the raw public reads, TCRdb applied fastp trimming at Q25, assembled clones with MiXCR and retained in-frame beta chains. Rows are unified per CDR3 protein, each entry keeping the most common DNA and genes. It is TCRdb's table, rather than the study itself, that gives the V and J calls and clone size. For this sample there are 15,000 to 20,000 distinct CDR3 sequences; about half appear just once. Together, the top ten hold 21% of the sample.

This sequence was found in a human donor who had recovered from COVID-19. The rearranged segments are TRBV6-1 and TRBJ2-3; the D gene assignment is ambiguous. The specimen was CD4+ T cells from blood, cultured in vitro, collected about 7 months after SARS-CoV-2 vaccination. For the CDR3, the sequence is CASRRGTNPTDTQYF. The DNA sequence reads TGTGCCAGCAGGCGCGGAACTAACCCCACAGATACGCAGTATTTT.